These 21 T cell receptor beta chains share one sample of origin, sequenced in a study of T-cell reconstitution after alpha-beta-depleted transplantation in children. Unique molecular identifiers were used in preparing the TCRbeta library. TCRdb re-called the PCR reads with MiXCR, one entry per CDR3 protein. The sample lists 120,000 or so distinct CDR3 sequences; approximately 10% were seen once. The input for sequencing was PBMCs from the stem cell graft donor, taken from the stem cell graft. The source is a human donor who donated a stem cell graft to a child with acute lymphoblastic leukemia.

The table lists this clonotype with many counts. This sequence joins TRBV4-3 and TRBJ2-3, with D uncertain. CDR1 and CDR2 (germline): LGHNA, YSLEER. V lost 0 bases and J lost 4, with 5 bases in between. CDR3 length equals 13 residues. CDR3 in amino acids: CASSQDFPDTQYF. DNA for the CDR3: TGCGCCAGCAGCCAAGATTTCCCAGATACGCAGTATTTT.

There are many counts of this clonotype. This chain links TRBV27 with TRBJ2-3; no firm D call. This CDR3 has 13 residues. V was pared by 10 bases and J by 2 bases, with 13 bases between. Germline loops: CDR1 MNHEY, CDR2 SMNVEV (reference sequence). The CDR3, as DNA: TGTGCCATACGACCCTCCGTCACAGATACGCAGTATTTT. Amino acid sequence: CAIRPSVTDTQYF.

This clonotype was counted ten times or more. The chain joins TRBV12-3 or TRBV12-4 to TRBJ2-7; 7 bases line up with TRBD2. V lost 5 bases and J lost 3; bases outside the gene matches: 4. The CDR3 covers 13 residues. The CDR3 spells CASSPWEGYEQYF. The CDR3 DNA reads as TGTGCCAGCAGTCCTTGGGAGGGCTACGAGCAGTACTTC.

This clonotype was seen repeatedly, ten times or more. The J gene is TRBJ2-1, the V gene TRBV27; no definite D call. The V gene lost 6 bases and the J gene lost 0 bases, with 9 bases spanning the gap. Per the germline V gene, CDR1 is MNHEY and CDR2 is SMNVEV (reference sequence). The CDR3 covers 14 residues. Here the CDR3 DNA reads TGTGCCAGCAGACTGGAGAGCTCCTACAATGAGCAGTTCTTC. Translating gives CASRLESSYNEQFF.

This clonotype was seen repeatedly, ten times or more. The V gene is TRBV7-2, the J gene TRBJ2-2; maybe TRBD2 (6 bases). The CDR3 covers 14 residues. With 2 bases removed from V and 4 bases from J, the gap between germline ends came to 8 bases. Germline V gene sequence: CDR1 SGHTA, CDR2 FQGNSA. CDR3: CASSLFGGTGELFF. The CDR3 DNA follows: TGTGCCAGCAGCTTATTCGGGGGCACCGGGGAGCTGTTTTTT.

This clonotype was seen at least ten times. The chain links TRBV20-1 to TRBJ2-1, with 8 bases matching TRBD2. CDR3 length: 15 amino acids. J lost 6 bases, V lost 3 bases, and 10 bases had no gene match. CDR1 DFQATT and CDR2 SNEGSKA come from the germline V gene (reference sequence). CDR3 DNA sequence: TGCAGTGCTAGGTCCGGGACTAGATTATCCAATGAGCAGTTCTTC. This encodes CSARSGTRLSNEQFF.

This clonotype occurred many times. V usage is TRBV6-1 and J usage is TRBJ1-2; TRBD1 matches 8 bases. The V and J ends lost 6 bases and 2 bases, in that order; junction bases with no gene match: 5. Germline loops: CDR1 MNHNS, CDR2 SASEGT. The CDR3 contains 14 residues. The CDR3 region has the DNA TGTGCCAGCAGAGCTGCAGGGGGCAACTATGGCTACACCTTC. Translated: CASRAAGGNYGYTF.

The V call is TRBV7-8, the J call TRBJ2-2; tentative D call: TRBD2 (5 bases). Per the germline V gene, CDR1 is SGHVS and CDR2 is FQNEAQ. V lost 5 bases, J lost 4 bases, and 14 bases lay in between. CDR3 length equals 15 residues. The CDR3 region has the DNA TGTGCCAGCAGCGCCCGGGATCCGACCACCGGGGAGCTGTTTTTT. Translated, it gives CASSARDPTTGELFF.

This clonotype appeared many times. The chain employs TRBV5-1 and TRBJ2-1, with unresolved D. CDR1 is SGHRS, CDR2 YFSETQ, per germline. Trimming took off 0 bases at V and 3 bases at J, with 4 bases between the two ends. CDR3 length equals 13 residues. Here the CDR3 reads CASSLAFYNEQFF. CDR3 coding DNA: TGCGCCAGCAGCTTGGCTTTCTACAATGAGCAGTTCTTC.

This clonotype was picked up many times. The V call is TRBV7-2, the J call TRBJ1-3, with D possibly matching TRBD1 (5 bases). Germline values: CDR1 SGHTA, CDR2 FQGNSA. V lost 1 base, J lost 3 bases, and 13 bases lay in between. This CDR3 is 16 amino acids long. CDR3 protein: CASSLVTAGSGNTIYF. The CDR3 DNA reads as TGTGCCAGCAGCTTAGTGACAGCTGGAAGTGGAAACACCATATATTTT.

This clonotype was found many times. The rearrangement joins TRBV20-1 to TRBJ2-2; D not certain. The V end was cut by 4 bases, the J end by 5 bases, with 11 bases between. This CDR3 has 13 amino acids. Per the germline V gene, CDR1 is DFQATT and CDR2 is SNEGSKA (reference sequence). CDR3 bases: TGCAGTGCTAAACCTAGGGCTACCGGGGAGCTGTTTTTT. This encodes CSAKPRATGELFF.

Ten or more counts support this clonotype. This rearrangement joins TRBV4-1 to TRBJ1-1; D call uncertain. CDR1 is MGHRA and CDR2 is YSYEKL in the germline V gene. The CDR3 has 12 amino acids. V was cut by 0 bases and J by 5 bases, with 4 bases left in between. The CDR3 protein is CASSQDKTEAFF. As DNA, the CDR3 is TGCGCCAGCAGCCAAGATAAGACTGAAGCTTTCTTT.

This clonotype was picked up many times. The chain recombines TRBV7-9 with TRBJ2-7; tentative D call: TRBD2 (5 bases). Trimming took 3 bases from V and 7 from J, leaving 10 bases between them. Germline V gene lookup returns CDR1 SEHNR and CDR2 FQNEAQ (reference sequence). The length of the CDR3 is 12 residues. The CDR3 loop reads CASSFGVWEQYF. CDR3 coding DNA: TGTGCCAGCAGCTTCGGGGTTTGGGAGCAGTACTTC. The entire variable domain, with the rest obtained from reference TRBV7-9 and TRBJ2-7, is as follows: DTGVSQNPRHKITKRGQNVTFRCDPISEHNRLYWYRQTLGQGPEFLTYFQNEAQLEKSRLLSDRFSAERPKGSFSTLEIQRTEQGDSAMYLCASSFGVWEQYFGPGTRLTVT.

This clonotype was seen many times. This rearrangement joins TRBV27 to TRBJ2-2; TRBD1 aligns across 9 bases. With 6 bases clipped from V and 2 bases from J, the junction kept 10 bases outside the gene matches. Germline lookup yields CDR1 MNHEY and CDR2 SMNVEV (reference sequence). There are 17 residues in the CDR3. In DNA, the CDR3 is TGTGCCAGCAGCCTAAATGGACAGGGGTTTAACACCGGGGAGCTGTTTTTT. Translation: CASSLNGQGFNTGELFF.

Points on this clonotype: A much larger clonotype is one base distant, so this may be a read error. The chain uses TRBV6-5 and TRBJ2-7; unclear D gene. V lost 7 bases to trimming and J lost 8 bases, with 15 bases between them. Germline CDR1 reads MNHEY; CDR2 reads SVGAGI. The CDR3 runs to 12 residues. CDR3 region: CASTKLGYKQYF. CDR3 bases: TGTGCCAGCACCAAGTTGGGGTACAAGCAGTACTTC.

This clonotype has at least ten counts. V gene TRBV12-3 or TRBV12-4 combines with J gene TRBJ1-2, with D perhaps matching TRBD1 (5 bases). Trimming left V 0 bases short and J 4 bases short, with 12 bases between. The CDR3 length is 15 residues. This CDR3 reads CASSLASGRAYGYTF. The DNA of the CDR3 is TGTGCCAGCAGTTTAGCGAGCGGCAGGGCCTATGGCTACACCTTC.

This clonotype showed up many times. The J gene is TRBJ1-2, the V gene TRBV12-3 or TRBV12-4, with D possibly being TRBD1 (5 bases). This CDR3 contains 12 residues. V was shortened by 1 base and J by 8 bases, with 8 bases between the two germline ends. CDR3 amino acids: CASSLDDRGYTF. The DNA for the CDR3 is TGTGCCAGCAGTTTAGACGACAGAGGCTACACCTTC.

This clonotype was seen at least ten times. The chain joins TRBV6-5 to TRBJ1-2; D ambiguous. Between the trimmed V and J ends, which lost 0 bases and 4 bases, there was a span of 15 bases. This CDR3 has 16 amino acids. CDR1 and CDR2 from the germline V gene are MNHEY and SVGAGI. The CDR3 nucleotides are TGTGCCAGCAGTTACTCGGAGGGATCGGTAGGCTATGGCTACACCTTC. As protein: CASSYSEGSVGYGYTF.

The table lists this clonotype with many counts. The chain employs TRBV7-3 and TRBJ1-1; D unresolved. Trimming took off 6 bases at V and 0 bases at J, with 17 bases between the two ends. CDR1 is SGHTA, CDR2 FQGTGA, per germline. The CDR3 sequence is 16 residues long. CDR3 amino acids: CASRLRQPILNTEAFF. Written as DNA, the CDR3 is TGTGCCAGCAGACTAAGGCAGCCTATATTGAACACTGAAGCTTTCTTT.

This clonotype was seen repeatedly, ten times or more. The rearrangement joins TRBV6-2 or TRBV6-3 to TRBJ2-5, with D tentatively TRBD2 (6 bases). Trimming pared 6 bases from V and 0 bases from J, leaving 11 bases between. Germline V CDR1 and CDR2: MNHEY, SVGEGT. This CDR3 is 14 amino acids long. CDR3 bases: TGTGCCAGCAGCGACGGGGGAGACCAAGAGACCCAGTACTTC. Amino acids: CASSDGGDQETQYF.

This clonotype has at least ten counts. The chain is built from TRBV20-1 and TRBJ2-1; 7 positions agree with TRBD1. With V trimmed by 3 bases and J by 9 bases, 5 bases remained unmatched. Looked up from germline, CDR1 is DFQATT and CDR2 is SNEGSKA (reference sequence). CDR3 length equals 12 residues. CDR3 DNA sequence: TGCAGTGCTAGGACCCCAGGGGGTGAGCAGTTCTTC. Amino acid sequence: CSARTPGGEQFF.